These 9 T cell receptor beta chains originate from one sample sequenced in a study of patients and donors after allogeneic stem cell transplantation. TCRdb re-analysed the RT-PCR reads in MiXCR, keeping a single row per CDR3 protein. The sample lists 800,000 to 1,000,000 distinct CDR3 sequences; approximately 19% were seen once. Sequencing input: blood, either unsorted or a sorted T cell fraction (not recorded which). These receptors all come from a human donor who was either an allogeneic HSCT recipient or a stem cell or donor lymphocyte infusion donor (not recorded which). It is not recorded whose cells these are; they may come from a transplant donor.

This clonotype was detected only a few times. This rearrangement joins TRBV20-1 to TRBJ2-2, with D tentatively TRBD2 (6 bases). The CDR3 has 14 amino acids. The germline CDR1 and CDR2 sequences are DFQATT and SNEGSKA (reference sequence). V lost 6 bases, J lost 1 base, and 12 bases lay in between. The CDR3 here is CSAISGVNTGELFF. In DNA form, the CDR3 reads TGCAGTGCCATTAGCGGAGTGAACACCGGGGAGCTGTTTTTT.

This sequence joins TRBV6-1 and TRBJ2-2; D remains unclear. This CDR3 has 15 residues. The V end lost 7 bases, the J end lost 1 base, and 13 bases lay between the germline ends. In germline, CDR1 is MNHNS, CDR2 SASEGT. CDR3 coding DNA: TGTGCCAGCATTCTGGAAGGGCGGAACACCGGGGAGCTGTTTTTT. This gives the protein CASILEGRNTGELFF.

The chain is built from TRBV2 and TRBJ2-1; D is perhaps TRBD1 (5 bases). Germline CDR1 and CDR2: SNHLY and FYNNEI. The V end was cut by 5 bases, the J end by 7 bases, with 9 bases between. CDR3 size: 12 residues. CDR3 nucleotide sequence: TGTGCCAGCAGTATCTCAGGGAATGAGCAGTTCTTC. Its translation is CASSISGNEQFF.

The CDR3 spells CASSLLTSGWDTQYF. As DNA, the CDR3 is TGTGCCAGCAGCCTTTTGACTAGCGGCTGGGATACGCAGTATTTT. The chain carries TRBV14 and TRBJ2-3, with TRBD2 matching 9 bases. V lost 4 bases to trimming and J lost 6 bases; unmatched junction nucleotides: 8. Germline CDR1 SGHDN, CDR2 FVKESK. This CDR3 contains 15 residues. The variable domain in full, with the rest retrieved from reference TRBV14 and TRBJ2-3, is EAGVTQFPSHSVIEKGQTVTLRCDPISGHDNLYWYRRVMGKEIKFLLHFVKESKQDESGMPNNRFLAERTGGTYSTLKVQPAELEDSGVYFCASSLLTSGWDTQYFGPGTRLTVL.

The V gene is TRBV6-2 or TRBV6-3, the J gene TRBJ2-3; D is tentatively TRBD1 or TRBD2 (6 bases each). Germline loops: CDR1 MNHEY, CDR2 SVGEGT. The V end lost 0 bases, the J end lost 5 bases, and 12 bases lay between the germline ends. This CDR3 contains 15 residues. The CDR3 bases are TGTGCCAGCAGTTACTCACGGGGGCTGATAGATACGCAGTATTTT. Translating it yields CASSYSRGLIDTQYF.

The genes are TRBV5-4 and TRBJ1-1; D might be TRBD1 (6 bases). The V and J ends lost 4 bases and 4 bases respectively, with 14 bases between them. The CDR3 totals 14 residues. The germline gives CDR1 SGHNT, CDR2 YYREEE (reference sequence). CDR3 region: CASSEDPRGTEAFF. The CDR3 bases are TGTGCCAGCAGCGAGGACCCCAGGGGCACTGAAGCTTTCTTT.

CDR3 in DNA: TGTGCCAGCAGTTTCCCCGTGGGGGTTCACAGTGAGCAGTTCTTC. Amino acid sequence: CASSFPVGVHSEQFF. V and J are TRBV12-3 or TRBV12-4 and TRBJ2-1, with D perhaps assigned TRBD1 or TRBD2 (5 bases each). Deletions cut 3 bases from V and 9 bases from J, with 18 bases between. The CDR3 consists of 15 residues.

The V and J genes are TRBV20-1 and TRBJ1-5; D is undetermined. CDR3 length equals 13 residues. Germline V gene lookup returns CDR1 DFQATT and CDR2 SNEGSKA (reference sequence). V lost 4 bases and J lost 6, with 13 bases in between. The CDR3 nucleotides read TGCAGTGCTATTATTATCGGAGGTCAGCCCCAGCATTTT. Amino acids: CSAIIIGGQPQHF.

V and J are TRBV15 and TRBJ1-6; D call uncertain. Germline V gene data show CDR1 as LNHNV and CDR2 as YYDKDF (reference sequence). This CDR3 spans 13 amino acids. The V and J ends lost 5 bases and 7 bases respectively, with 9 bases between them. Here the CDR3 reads CATSGSRNSPLHF. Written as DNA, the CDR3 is TGTGCCACCAGCGGGTCAAGGAATTCACCCCTCCACTTT.